A selection of T cell receptor beta chains follows, all from one sample in a study of vaccination and CD4 T cells after COVID-19. These receptors have no known antigen. TCRdb recomputed calls from the PCR reads with MiXCR, one row per CDR3 protein. Here the sample spans 8,500 to 10,000 distinct CDR3 sequences, about 60% being singletons. Sequencing was done on a sample of CD4+ T cells from blood, cultured in vitro. The receptors come from a human donor who had recovered from COVID-19. The conserved cysteine and the conserved F or W are not part of the CDR3 here. Each record gives: J gene, V gene, CDR3 protein.

J: TRBJ1-2
V: TRBV20-1
CDR3: SARDSTNYGYT

J: TRBJ1-1
V: TRBV10-3
CDR3: ATRAENTEAF

J: TRBJ1-2
V: TRBV10-3
CDR3: AISEPGQGAAGYT

J: TRBJ1-2
V: TRBV2
CDR3: ASSEGQGAGGYT

J: TRBJ2-7
V: TRBV19
CDR3: ASSIHRGVSYEQY

J: TRBJ2-2
V: TRBV21-1
CDR3: ASSKSLKPTGELF

J: TRBJ1-3
V: TRBV6-2/TRBV6-3
CDR3: ASSEQGALSGNTIY

J: TRBJ1-5
V: TRBV27
CDR3: ASSQTGSGNQPQH

J: TRBJ1-2
V: TRBV9
CDR3: ASSVLQGSLNYGYT

J: TRBJ1-1
V: TRBV11-2
CDR3: ASSQGGNTEAF

J: TRBJ1-2
V: TRBV7-7
CDR3: ASSFGDNYGYT

J: TRBJ1-2
V: TRBV5-1
CDR3: ASSPTGEINYGYT

J: TRBJ1-5
V: TRBV28
CDR3: ASSVPGVPNQPQH

J: TRBJ1-3
V: TRBV5-4
CDR3: ASSLLDSGNTIY

J: TRBJ2-3
V: TRBV6-2/TRBV6-3
CDR3: ATKQRQGVADTQY

J: TRBJ1-5
V: TRBV5-1
CDR3: ASSLGVDSNQPQH

J: TRBJ2-2
V: TRBV6-1
CDR3: ASSTGTGTTGELF

J: TRBJ2-2
V: TRBV15
CDR3: ATSRLDTGELF

J: TRBJ1-2
V: TRBV27
CDR3: ASSSSGSTLYDGYT

J: TRBJ2-1
V: TRBV19
CDR3: ASSFTGMEQF

J: TRBJ2-5
V: TRBV6-1
CDR3: ASRLGHIQETQY

J: TRBJ2-4
V: TRBV21-1
CDR3: ASSKTGRNIQY

J: TRBJ1-1
V: TRBV28
CDR3: ASSSLLNTEAF

J: TRBJ1-5
V: TRBV19
CDR3: ASSIDRGRQPQH

J: TRBJ2-5
V: TRBV7-9
CDR3: ASSWEGETQY

J: TRBJ1-6
V: TRBV27
CDR3: ASSFDSTGRYNSPLH

J: TRBJ1-5
V: TRBV20-1
CDR3: SARSGQGLSNQPQH

J: TRBJ1-1
V: TRBV11-3
CDR3: ASSGEGWDTEAF

J: TRBJ2-1
V: TRBV24-1
CDR3: ATSDRIEQF

J: TRBJ2-3
V: TRBV5-4
CDR3: ASSLGPLAGDPDTQY

J: TRBJ2-7
V: TRBV27
CDR3: ASSLMGVSSYEQY

J: TRBJ2-2
V: TRBV6-4
CDR3: ASRGTGTGELF

J: TRBJ1-1
V: TRBV6-1
CDR3: ASRFRSSAEAF

J: TRBJ1-2
V: TRBV12-3/TRBV12-4
CDR3: ASRGGHPYGYT

J: TRBJ1-3
V: TRBV14
CDR3: ASSPWAVGNTIY

J: TRBJ1-1
V: TRBV19
CDR3: ASSLGGGAANTEAF

J: TRBJ1-1
V: TRBV6-1
CDR3: ASRLGLNTEAF

J: TRBJ1-2
V: TRBV15
CDR3: ATSRGGERANYGYT

J: TRBJ2-7
V: TRBV20-1
CDR3: SAENGLAGGRGEQY

J: TRBJ2-5
V: TRBV6-5
CDR3: ASSYTSGGVETQY

J: TRBJ1-1
V: TRBV12-3/TRBV12-4
CDR3: ASSRFIDTEAF

J: TRBJ1-5
V: TRBV12-3/TRBV12-4
CDR3: ASSQGRFQVQH

J: TRBJ2-1
V: TRBV7-2
CDR3: ASSPAGVGGSEQF

J: TRBJ2-3
V: TRBV19
CDR3: ASNLRLANTDTQY

J: TRBJ1-5
V: TRBV5-1
CDR3: ASSLEPGWEQPQH

J: TRBJ1-6
V: TRBV6-1
CDR3: ASSGGTTGRNSPLH

J: TRBJ1-2
V: TRBV10-1
CDR3: ASSDPGTGLRGYT